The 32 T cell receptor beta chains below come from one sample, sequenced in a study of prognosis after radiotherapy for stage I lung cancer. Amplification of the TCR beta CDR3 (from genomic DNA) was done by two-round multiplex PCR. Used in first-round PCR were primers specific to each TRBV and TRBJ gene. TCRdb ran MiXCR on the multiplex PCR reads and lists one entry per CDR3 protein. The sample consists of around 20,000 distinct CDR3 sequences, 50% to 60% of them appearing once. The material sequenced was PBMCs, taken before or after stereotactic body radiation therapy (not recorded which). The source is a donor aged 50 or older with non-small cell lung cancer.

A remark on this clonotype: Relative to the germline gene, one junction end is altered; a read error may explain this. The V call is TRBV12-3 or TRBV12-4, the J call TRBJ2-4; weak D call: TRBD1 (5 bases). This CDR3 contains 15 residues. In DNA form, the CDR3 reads TGTGCCAGCAGTTCGGTCAGGGTCCCAAAAAGCATTCAGTACTTC. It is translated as CASSSVRVPKSIQYF.

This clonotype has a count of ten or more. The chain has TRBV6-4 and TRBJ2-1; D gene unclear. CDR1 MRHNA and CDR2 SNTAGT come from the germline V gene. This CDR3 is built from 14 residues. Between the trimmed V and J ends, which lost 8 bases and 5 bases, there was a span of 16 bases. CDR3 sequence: CASRDTDRDNEQFF. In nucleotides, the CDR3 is TGTGCCAGCCGAGATACAGACCGCGACAATGAGCAGTTCTTC.

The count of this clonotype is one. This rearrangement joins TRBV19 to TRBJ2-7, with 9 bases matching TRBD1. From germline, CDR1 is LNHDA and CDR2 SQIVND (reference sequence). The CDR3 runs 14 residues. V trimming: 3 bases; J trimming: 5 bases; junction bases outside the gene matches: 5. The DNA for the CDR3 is TGTGCCAGTAGTATGGGGGACAGGGAAAACGAGCAGTACTTC. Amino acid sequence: CASSMGDRENEQYF.

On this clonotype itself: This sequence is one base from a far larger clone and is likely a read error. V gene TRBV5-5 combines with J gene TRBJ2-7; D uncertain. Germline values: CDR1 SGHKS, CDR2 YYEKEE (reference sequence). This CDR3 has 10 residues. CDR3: CSSSNYEQYF. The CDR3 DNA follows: TGTTCCAGCAGCAATTACGAGCAGTACTTC. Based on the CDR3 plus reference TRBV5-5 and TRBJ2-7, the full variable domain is DAGVTQSPTHLIKTRGQQVTLRCSPISGHKSVSWYQQVLGQGPQFIFQYYEKEERGRGNFPDRFSARQFPNYSSELNVNALLLGDSALYLCSSSNYEQYFGPGTRLTVT.

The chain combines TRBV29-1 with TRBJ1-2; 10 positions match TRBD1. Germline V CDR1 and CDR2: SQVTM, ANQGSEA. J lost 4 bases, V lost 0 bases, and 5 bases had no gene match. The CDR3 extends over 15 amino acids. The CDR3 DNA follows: TGCAGCGTTGAAGATGGGACAGGGGTTAGCTATGGCTACACCTTC. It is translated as CSVEDGTGVSYGYTF.

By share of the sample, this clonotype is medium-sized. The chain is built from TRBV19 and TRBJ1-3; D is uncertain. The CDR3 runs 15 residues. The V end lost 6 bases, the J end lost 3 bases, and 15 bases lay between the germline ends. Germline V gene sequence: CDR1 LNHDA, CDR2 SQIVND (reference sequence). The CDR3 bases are TGTGCCAGTAGCCCCAGGCCGGGTTTTGGAAACACCATATATTTT. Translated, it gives CASSPRPGFGNTIYF. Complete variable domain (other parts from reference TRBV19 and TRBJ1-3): DGGITQSPKYLFRKEGQNVTLSCEQNLNHDAMYWYRQDPGQGLRLIYYSQIVNDFQKGDIAEGYSVSREKKESFPLTVTSAQKNPTAFYLCASSPRPGFGNTIYFGEGSWLTVV.

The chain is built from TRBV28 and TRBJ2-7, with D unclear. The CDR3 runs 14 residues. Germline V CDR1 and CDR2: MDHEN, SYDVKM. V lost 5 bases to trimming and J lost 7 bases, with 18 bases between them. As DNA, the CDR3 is TGTGCCAGCAGTCACCTTCGGGTAGGGTCAGAGCAGTACTTC. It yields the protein CASSHLRVGSEQYF. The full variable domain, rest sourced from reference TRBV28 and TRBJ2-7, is DVKVTQSSRYLVKRTGEKVFLECVQDMDHENMFWYRQDPGLGLRLIYFSYDVKMKEKGDIPEGYSVSREKKERFSLILESASTNQTSMYLCASSHLRVGSEQYFGPGTRLTVT.

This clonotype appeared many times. CDR3 DNA sequence: TGCAGTGCTAGAGGAAAGGGGGAGGGCTACTACAATGAGCAGTTCTTC. Its protein is CSARGKGEGYYNEQFF. The chain couples TRBV20-1 to TRBJ2-1; possible D gene TRBD2, 7 bases. Germline CDR1 reads DFQATT; CDR2 reads SNEGSKA (reference sequence). Trimming pared 1 base from V and 3 bases from J, leaving 16 bases between. The CDR3 covers 16 residues.

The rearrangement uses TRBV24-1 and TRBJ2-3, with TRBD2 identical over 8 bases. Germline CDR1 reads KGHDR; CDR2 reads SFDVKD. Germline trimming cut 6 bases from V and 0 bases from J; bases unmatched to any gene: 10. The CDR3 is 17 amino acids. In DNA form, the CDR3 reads TGTGCCACCAGTATGTCGGGAGGGCCTCTAAGCACAGATACGCAGTATTTT. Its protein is CATSMSGGPLSTDTQYF.

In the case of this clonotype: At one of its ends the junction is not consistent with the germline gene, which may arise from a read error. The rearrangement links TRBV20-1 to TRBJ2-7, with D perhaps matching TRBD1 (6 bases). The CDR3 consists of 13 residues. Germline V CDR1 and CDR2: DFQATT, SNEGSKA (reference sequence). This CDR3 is CSFTTGYTYEQYF. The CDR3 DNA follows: TGTAGTTTCACGACAGGTTATACCTACGAGCAGTACTTC.

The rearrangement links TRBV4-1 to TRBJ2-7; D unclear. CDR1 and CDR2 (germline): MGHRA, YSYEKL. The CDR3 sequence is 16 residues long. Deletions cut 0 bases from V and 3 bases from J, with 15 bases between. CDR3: CASSQDSGVPNYEQYF. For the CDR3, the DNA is TGCGCCAGCAGCCAAGATAGTGGGGTCCCCAACTACGAGCAGTACTTC.

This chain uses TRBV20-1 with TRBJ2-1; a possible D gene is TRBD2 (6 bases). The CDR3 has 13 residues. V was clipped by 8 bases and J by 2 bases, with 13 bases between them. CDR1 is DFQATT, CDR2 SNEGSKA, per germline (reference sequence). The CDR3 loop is CSSREPPYNEQFF. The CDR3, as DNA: TGCAGTTCCCGGGAGCCCCCCTACAATGAGCAGTTCTTC.

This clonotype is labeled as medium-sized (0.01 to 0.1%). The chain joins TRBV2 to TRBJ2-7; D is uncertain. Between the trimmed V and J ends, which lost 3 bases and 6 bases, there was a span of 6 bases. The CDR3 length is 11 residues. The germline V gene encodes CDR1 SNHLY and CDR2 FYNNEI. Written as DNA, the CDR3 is TGTGCCAGCAGTGACTGGGGCGAGCAGTACTTC. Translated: CASSDWGEQYF.

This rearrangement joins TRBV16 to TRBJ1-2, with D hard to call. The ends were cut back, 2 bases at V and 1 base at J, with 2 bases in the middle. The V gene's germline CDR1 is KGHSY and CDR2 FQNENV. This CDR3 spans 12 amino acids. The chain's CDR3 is CASSQLNYGYTF. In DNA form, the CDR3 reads TGTGCCAGCAGCCAACTTAACTATGGCTACACCTTC.

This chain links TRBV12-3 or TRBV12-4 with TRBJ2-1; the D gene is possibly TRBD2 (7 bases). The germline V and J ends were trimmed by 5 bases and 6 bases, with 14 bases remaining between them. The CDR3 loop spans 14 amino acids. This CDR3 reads CASSPRGGLNEQFF. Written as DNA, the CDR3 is TGTGCCAGCAGTCCTAGGGGGGGGCTCAATGAGCAGTTCTTC.

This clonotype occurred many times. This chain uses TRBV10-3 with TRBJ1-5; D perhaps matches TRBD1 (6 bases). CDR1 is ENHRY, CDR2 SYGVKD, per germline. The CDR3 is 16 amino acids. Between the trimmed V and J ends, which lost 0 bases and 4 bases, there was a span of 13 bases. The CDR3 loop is CAISESDARGNQPQHF. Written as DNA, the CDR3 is TGTGCCATCAGTGAGTCGGACGCGAGGGGGAATCAGCCCCAGCATTTT.

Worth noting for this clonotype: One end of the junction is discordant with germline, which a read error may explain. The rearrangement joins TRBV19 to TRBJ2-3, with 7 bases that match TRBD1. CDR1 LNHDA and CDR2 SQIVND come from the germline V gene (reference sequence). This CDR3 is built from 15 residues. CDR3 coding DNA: TGTTCCAGTAGTATAGGTGACAGGGTAATAGATACGCAGTATTTT. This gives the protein CSSSIGDRVIDTQYF. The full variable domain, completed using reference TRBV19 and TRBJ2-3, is DGGITQSPKYLFRKEGQNVTLSCEQNLNHDAMYWYRQDPGQGLRLIYYSQIVNDFQKGDIAEGYSVSREKKESFPLTVTSAQKNPTAFYLCSSSIGDRVIDTQYFGPGTRLTVL.

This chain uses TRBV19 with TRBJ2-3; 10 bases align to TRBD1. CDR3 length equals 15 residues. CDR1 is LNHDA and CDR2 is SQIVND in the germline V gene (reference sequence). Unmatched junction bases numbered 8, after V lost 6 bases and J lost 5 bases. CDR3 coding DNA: TGTGCCAGTAGGGGGACAGGGGTCGCAGGAGATACGCAGTATTTT. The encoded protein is CASRGTGVAGDTQYF.

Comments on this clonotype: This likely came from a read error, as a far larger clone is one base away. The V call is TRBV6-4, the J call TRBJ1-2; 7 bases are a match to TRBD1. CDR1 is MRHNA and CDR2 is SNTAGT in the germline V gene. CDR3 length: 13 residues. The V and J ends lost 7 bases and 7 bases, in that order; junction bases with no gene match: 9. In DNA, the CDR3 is TGTGCCAGCATCTCGGGACAGCCAGGTGGCTACACCTTC. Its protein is CASISGQPGGYTF.

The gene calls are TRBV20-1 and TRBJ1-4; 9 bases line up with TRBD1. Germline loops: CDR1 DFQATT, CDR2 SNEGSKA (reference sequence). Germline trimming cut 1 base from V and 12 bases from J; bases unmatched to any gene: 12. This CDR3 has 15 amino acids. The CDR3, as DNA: TGCAGTGCTAGAGCTACCGGGACAGGGCTTCGGGAACTGTTTTTT. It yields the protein CSARATGTGLRELFF.

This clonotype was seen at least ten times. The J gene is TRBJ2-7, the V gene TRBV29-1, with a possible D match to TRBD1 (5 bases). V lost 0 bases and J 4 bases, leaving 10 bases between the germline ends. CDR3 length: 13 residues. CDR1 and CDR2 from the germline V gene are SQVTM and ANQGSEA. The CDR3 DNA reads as TGCAGCGTTGAAGAAGGGGTTGGTTACGAGCAGTACTTC. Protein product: CSVEEGVGYEQYF.

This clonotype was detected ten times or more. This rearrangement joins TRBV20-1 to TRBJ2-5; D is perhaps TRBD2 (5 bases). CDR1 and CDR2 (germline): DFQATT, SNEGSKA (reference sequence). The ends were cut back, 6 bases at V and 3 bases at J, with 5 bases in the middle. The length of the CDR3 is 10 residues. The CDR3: CSAGEETQYF. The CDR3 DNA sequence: TGCAGTGCGGGAGAAGAGACCCAGTACTTC.

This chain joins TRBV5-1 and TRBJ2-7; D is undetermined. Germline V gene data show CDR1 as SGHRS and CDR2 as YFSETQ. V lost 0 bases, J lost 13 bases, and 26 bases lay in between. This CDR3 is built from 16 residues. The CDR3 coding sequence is TGCGCCAGCAGCTTGGGCCATAGGGTTACTTCCTACGAGAAATACTTC. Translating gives CASSLGHRVTSYEKYF.

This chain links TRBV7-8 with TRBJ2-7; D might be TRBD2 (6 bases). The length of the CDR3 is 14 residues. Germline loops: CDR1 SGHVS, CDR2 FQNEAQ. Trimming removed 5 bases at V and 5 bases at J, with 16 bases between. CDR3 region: CASSANPGSNEQYF. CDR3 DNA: TGTGCCAGCAGCGCCAACCCCGGGAGTAACGAGCAGTACTTC.

The CDR3 loop is CASSYDRGTEAFF. CDR3 in DNA: TGTGCCAGCAGTTATGACAGGGGTACTGAAGCTTTCTTT. The V gene is TRBV6-2 or TRBV6-3, the J gene TRBJ1-1, with TRBD1 matching 8 bases. The trim removed 3 bases at V and 5 bases at J, leaving 2 bases unmatched. Per germline, CDR1 MNHEY and CDR2 SVGEGT. This CDR3 is built from 13 residues.

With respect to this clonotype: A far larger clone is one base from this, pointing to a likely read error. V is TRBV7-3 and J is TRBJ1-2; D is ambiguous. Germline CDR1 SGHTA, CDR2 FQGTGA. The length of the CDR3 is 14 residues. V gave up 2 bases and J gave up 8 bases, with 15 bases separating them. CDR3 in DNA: TGTGCCAGCAGCTTATCCGTCGACCGGTTGGGCTACACCTTC. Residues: CASSLSVDRLGYTF.

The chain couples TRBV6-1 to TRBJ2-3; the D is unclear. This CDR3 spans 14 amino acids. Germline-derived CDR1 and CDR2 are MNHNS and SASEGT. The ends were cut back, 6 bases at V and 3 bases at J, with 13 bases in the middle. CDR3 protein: CASRRRGRTDTQYF. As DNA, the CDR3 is TGTGCCAGCAGACGCCGAGGTCGGACAGATACGCAGTATTTT.

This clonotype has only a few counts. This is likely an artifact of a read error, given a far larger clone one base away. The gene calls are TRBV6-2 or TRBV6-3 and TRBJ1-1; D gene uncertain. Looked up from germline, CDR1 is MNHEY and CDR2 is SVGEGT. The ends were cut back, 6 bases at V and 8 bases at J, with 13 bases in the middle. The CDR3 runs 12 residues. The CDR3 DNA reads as TGTGCCAGCAGACCAGTGATGGGAGAAGCTTTCTTT. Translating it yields CASRPVMGEAFF.

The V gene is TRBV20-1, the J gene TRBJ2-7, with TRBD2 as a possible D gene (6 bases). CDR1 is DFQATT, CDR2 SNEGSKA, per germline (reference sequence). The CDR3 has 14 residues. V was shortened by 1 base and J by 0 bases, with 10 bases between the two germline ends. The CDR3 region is CSARGTGVSYEQYF. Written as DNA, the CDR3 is TGCAGTGCTAGAGGAACGGGAGTCTCCTACGAGCAGTACTTC.

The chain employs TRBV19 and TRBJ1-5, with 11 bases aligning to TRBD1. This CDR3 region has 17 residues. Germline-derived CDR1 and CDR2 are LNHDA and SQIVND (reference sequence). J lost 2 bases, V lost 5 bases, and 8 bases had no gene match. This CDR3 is CASSPGQGEAGNQPQHF. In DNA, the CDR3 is TGTGCCAGTAGTCCGGGACAGGGGGAAGCTGGCAATCAGCCCCAGCATTTT.

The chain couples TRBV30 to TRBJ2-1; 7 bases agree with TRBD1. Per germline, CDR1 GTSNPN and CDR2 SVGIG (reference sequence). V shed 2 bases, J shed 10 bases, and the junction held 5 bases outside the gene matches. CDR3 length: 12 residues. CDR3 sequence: CAWSTGDVEQFF. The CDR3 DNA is TGTGCCTGGAGTACAGGGGACGTCGAGCAGTTCTTC.

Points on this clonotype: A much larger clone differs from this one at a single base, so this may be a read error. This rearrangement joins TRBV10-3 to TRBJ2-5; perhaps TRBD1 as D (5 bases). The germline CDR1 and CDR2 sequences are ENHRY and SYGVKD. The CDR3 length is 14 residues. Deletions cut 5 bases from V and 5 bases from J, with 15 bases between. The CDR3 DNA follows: TGTGCCATCAGTCCCCGGACATTTGGGGAGACCCAGTACTTC. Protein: CAISPRTFGETQYF.